This TCR beta chain was obtained from a study of PD-1 blockade in classical Hodgkin lymphoma. Concerning this clone itself: Its antigen is not identified.

This CDR3 is built from 14 residues. The V and J ends lost 0 bases and 0 bases respectively, with 3 bases between them. From germline, CDR1 is LNHDA and CDR2 SQIVND (reference sequence). Whole-study findings and limits: Prior to therapy, complete responders displayed diversity much like that of newly diagnosed patients. Compared with baseline, CD4+ but not CD8+ TCR diversity had risen significantly by C4D1. Patients excluded were those beginning nivolumab under 1 year after ASCT.

This table comes from immunoSEQ multiplex PCR, and its TCRdb copy is limited to in-frame clones, with some not included. Among about 9,900 clones listed, 92% were seen once. All trial patients relapsed after autologous stem cell transplantation. V and J are TRBV19 and TRBJ1-3; no reliable D call. The source material was peripheral blood mononuclear cells (PBMCs), sampled at baseline. The receptor was isolated from a human donor with classical Hodgkin lymphoma. For the CDR3, the DNA is TGTGCCAGTAGTATAGACAGCTCTGGAAACACCATATATTTT. It encodes CASSIDSSGNTIYF. Filled out from reference TRBV19 and TRBJ1-3, the complete variable domain reads DGGITQSPKYLFRKEGQNVTLSCEQNLNHDAMYWYRQDPGQGLRLIYYSQIVNDFQKGDIAEGYSVSREKKESFPLTVTSAQKNPTAFYLCASSIDSSGNTIYFGEGSWLTVV.